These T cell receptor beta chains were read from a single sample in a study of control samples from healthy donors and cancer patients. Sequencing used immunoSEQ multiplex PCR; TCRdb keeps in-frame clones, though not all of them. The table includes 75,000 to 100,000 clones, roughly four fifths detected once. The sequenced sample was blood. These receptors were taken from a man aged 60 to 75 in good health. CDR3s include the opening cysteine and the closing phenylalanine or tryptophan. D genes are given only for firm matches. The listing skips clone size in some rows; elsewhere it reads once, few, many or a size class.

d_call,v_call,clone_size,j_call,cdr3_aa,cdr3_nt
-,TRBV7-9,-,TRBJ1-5,CASSLGGHPQPQHF,TGTGCCAGCAGCTTAGGCGGACACCCTCAGCCCCAGCATTTT
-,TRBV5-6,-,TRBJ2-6,CASRTGANVLTF,TGTGCCAGCAGGACTGGGGCCAACGTCCTGACTTTC
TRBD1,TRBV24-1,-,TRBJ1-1,CATSDLPRTGQVNTEAFF,TGTGCCACCAGTGATTTGCCCCGGACAGGTCAGGTGAACACTGAAGCTTTCTTT
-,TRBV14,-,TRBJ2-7,CASSHRGDTSYTYEQYF,TGTGCCAGCAGCCACCGAGGTGACACCTCCTATACCTACGAGCAGTACTTC
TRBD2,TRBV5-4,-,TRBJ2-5,CASSLAGGYGETQYF,TGTGCCAGCAGCCTAGCGGGGGGGTATGGGGAGACCCAGTACTTC
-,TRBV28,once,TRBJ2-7,CASSYSGGFDEQYF,TGTGCCAGCAGCTACTCTGGGGGGTTCGACGAGCAGTACTTC
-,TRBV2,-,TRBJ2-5,CATSRAGETQYF,TGTGCCACTTCTCGGGCGGGGGAGACCCAGTACTTC
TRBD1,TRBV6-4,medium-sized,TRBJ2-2,CASSDTGDTGELFF,TGTGCCAGCAGTGACACAGGGGACACCGGGGAGCTGTTTTTT
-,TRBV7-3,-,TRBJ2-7,CASSVAGGIEQYF,TGTGCCAGCAGCGTTGCAGGGGGGATCGAGCAGTACTTC
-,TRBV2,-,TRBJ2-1,CASSIKARSSYNEQFF,TGTGCCAGCAGTATAAAAGCCAGAAGCTCCTACAATGAGCAGTTCTTC
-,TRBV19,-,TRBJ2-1,CASSIGSQRGSQLGDEQFF,TGTGCCAGTAGTATTGGGTCGCAGAGGGGAAGTCAATTGGGAGATGAGCAGTTCTTC
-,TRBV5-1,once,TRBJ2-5,CASSARTGFGETQYF,TGCGCCAGCAGCGCCCGCACAGGGTTCGGGGAGACCCAGTACTTC
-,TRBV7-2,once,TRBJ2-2,CASSQEGATGELFF,TGTGCCAGCAGTCAGGAGGGGGCGACCGGGGAGCTGTTTTTT
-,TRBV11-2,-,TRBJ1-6,CASSFSSLSGSPLHF,TGTGCCAGCAGCTTCTCTTCCCTAAGCGGTTCACCCCTCCACTTT
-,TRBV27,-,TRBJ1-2,CASSSPGLGAYGYTF,TGTGCCAGCAGTTCTCCCGGGCTTGGGGCCTATGGCTACACCTTC
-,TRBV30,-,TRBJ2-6,CAWSVDSAGANVLTF,TGTGCCTGGAGTGTAGACAGCGCTGGGGCCAACGTCCTGACTTTC
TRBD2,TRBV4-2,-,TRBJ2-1,CASSQKTSGSPFDEQFF,TGTGCCAGCAGCCAGAAGACTAGCGGGAGCCCTTTTGATGAGCAGTTCTTC
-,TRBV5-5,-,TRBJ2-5,CASSSPRVQETQYF,TGTGCCAGCAGCTCCCCCAGGGTCCAAGAGACCCAGTACTTC
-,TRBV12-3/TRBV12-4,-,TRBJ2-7,CASSRRRWEQYF,TGTGCCAGCAGCCGCCGAAGGTGGGAGCAGTACTTC
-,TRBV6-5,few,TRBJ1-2,CASHESYGYTF,TGTGCCAGCCACGAATCCTATGGCTACACCTTC
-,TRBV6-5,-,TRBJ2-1,CASRKDTEQFF,TGTGCCAGCAGAAAGGACACGGAGCAGTTCTTC
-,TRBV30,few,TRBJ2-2,CACDLGLENTGELFF,TGTGCCTGTGATCTGGGACTTGAAAACACCGGGGAGCTGTTTTTT
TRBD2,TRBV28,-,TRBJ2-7,CASSHTGLAGGSYEQYF,TGTGCCAGCAGTCACACCGGACTAGCGGGAGGGTCCTACGAGCAGTACTTC
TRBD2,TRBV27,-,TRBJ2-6,CASSSAGTSLAGANVLTF,TGTGCCAGCAGTTCCGCCGGGACTAGTCTTGCTGGGGCCAACGTCCTGACTTTC
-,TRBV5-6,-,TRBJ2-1,CASSFERYNEQFF,TGTGCCAGCAGCTTTGAGCGTTACAATGAGCAGTTCTTC
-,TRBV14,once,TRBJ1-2,CASSQERGTEPPYGYTF,TGTGCCAGCAGCCAAGAAAGGGGGACGGAACCTCCGTATGGCTACACCTTC
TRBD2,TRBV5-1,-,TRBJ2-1,CASSPWTSGAEQFF,TGCGCCAGCAGCCCCTGGACTAGCGGGGCTGAGCAGTTCTTC
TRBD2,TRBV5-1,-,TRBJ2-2,CASSLVAGDNTGELFF,TGCGCCAGCAGCTTGGTAGCGGGGGATAACACCGGGGAGCTGTTTTTT
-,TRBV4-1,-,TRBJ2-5,CASSQAGVGETQYF,TGCGCCAGCAGCCAAGCGGGAGTAGGAGAGACCCAGTACTTC
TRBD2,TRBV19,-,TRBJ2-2,CASSIPLAGGLTGELFF,TGTGCCAGTAGTATACCACTAGCGGGAGGGCTTACCGGGGAGCTGTTTTTT
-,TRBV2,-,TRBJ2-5,CASSEPGGVQETQYF,TGTGCCAGCAGTGAACCTGGAGGGGTCCAAGAGACCCAGTACTTC
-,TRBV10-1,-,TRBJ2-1,CASSESGRGRGEQFF,TGCGCCAGCAGTGAGTCTGGCCGGGGTCGCGGTGAGCAGTTCTTC
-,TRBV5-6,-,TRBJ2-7,CASSLRQQYEQYF,TGTGCCAGCAGCTTAAGGCAGCAGTACGAGCAGTACTTC
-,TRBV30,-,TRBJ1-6,CAWSVGGGSPLHF,TGTGCCTGGAGTGTAGGGGGTGGGTCACCCCTCCACTTT
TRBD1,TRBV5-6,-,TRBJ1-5,CASSRIRDSIYQPQHF,TGTGCCAGCAGCCGGATAAGGGACAGCATATATCAGCCCCAGCATTTT
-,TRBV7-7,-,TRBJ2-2,CASSLGAPGELFF,TGTGCTAGCAGCTTAGGGGCCCCCGGGGAGCTGTTTTTT
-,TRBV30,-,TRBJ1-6,CAWRRGRGANSPLHF,TGTGCCTGGAGGAGAGGGAGAGGGGCTAATTCACCCCTCCACTTT
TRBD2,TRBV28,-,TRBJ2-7,CASSYGGTREQYF,TGTGCCAGCAGTTACGGGGGGACGAGAGAGCAGTACTTC
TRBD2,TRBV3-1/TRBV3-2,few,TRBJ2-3,CASSLPTSGGSTDTQYF,TGTGCCAGCAGCCTACCAACTAGCGGGGGTAGCACAGATACGCAGTATTTT
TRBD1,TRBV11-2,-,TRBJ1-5,CASSLGTGLQPQHF,TGTGCCAGCAGCTTAGGGACAGGTTTGCAGCCCCAGCATTTT
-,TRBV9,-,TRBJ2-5,CASSETWGPETQYF,TGTGCCAGCAGCGAAACTTGGGGGCCGGAGACCCAGTACTTC
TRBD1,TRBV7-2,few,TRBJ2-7,CASSLAAGQGFYEQYF,TGTGCCAGCAGCTTAGCGGCGGGACAGGGATTCTACGAGCAGTACTTC
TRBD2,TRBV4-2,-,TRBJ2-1,CASSPRLAGGARYNEQFF,TGTGCCAGCAGCCCCCGACTAGCGGGAGGGGCCCGATACAATGAGCAGTTCTTC
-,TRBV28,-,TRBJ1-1,CASSSPGGSTEAFF,TGTGCCAGCAGCTCCCCGGGCGGGAGCACTGAAGCTTTCTTT